Listed below are T cell receptor beta chains from one sample, sequenced in a study of glioma-infiltrating T cells. TCRdb processed the multiplex PCR reads anew with MiXCR; each CDR3 protein has one entry. The top ten hold around 40% of the sample, which has roughly 100,000 distinct CDR3 sequences, 29% seen once. Sample: glioma tissue, nonneoplastic brain tissue, or PBMCs (not recorded which). Source of these receptors: a human donor with low-grade glioma or glioblastoma, undergoing nonglioma brain surgery, or in good health (not recorded which). Both conserved end residues are part of each CDR3. D genes are given only for firm matches. Clone size is shown for a subset of rows, as once, few, many or a class of expanded clone.

CASSELNLAGYADTQYF	TGTGCCAGCAGTGAATTGAACCTAGCGGGGTACGCAGATACGCAGTATTTT	TRBD2	.	TRBV2	TRBJ2-3
CASSEDRRYEQYF	TGTGCCAGCAGTGAAGACAGGCGCTACGAGCAGTACTTC	.	many	TRBV6-1	TRBJ2-7
CAISDAETQYF	TGTGCCATCAGTGACGCAGAGACCCAGTACTTC	.	few	TRBV10-3	TRBJ2-5
CSARDLGTGDFYNSPLHF	TGCAGTGCTAGAGATCTTGGGACAGGTGACTTCTATAATTCACCCCTCCACTTT	TRBD1	few	TRBV20-1	TRBJ1-6
CASSLAARVYTDTQYF	TGTGCCAGCAGCTTAGCGGCAAGGGTTTACACAGATACGCAGTATTTT	.	few	TRBV7-8	TRBJ2-3
CSGSLGRGDTEAFF	TGCAGCGGTTCTTTGGGGCGCGGGGACACTGAAGCTTTCTTT	.	few	TRBV29-1	TRBJ1-1
CASTGLGITGELFF	TGTGCCAGCACAGGGTTGGGGATCACCGGGGAGCTGTTTTTT	.	many	TRBV3-1	TRBJ2-2
CATLNLDGGTEAFF	TGTGCCACCCTCAATCTCGATGGTGGCACTGAAGCTTTCTTT	.	many	TRBV28	TRBJ1-1
CSVEKGKLFF	TGCAGCGTTGAAAAGGGAAAACTGTTTTTT	.	.	TRBV29-1	TRBJ1-4
CSAINRGPPWEQYF	TGCAGTGCGATTAACAGGGGGCCCCCCTGGGAGCAGTACTTC	TRBD1	few	TRBV20-1	TRBJ2-7
CASSEGLGEAFF	TGTGCCAGCAGTGAGGGTCTAGGTGAAGCTTTCTTT	.	many	TRBV25-1	TRBJ1-1
CATSRDAKYGYTF	TGTGCCACCAGCAGAGATGCGAAGTATGGCTACACCTTC	.	many	TRBV15	TRBJ1-2
CASSTYYHEKYNEQFF	TGTGCCAGCAGCACCTACTACCACGAGAAGTACAATGAGCAGTTCTTC	.	.	TRBV5-4	TRBJ2-1
CASRITRDRGREQYF	TGTGCCAGCCGAATTACCAGGGACAGGGGGCGTGAGCAGTACTTC	TRBD1	many	TRBV6-1	TRBJ2-7
CSGQVGAQSMQYF	TGCAGTGGTCAGGTGGGGGCTCAGTCCATGCAGTACTTC	.	many	TRBV20-1	TRBJ2-7
CASSPGQGLYEQYF	TGTGCCAGCTCCCCGGGACAGGGCCTCTACGAGCAGTACTTC	TRBD1	many	TRBV18	TRBJ2-7
CASSSLRGYAQYF	TGTGCCAGCAGCTCCTTAAGGGGTTATGCGCAGTATTTT	.	many	TRBV7-6	TRBJ2-3
CSVDGQGVSYNYTF	TGCAGTGTTGATGGACAGGGCGTATCCTATAACTACACCTTC	TRBD1	.	TRBV20-1	TRBJ1-2
CASRRGRGATNEKLFF	TGTGCCAGTAGAAGGGGAAGGGGCGCAACTAATGAAAAACTGTTTTTT	.	.	TRBV19	TRBJ1-4
CASSVDRGVEQFF	TGTGCCAGCAGCGTCGACAGGGGGGTTGAGCAGTTCTTC	TRBD1	few	TRBV7-3	TRBJ2-1
CASSLYFNREDYGYTF	TGTGCCAGCAGTTTATATTTCAACAGGGAGGACTATGGCTACACCTTC	.	many	TRBV27	TRBJ1-2
CASSPGQAYTEAFF	TGTGCCAGCAGCCCGGGACAGGCGTACACTGAAGCTTTCTTT	TRBD1	.	TRBV5-8	TRBJ1-1
CASSDGQAPDTQYF	TGCGCCAGCAGCGACGGACAAGCCCCAGATACGCAGTATTTT	.	.	TRBV5-1	TRBJ2-3
CASSYQRGGEDKQCF	TGTGCCAGCAGTTACCAGCGGGGGGGCGAAGATAAGCAGTGTTTT	TRBD2	.	TRBV6-5	TRBJ2-3
CASSRDRVNEQYF	TGTGCCAGCAGCCGGGACAGGGTCAACGAGCAGTACTTC	TRBD1	few	TRBV7-2	TRBJ2-7
CASRRDSRDSNQPQHF	TGTGCCAGCCGTAGAGACAGCAGAGATAGCAATCAGCCCCAGCATTTT	.	many	TRBV2	TRBJ1-5
CASSPLANEQYF	TGTGCCAGCAGCCCCCTCGCTAACGAGCAGTACTTC	.	many	TRBV6-1	TRBJ2-7
CASSQERRWVSLNYGYTF	TGCGCCAGCAGCCAAGAAAGACGGTGGGTCAGCCTGAACTATGGCTACACCTTC	.	.	TRBV4-1	TRBJ1-2
CASSAGGGRYYEQYF	TGTGCCAGCAGCGCCGGTGGGGGTAGGTACTACGAGCAGTACTTC	.	many	TRBV7-2	TRBJ2-7
CASSQRTKLLGDEQFF	TGTGCCAGCTCACAAAGAACTAAACTCTTGGGCGATGAGCAGTTCTTC	.	many	TRBV18	TRBJ2-1
CAISETPGGEQFF	TGTGCCATCAGTGAGACCCCAGGGGGGGAGCAGTTCTTC	.	.	TRBV10-3	TRBJ2-1
CASSPLPGGLNTEAFF	TGTGCCAGCTCACCCCTTCCCGGGGGATTGAACACTGAAGCTTTCTTT	.	many	TRBV18	TRBJ1-1
CSSPVPPSYEQYF	TGCAGTTCACCAGTCCCCCCATCCTACGAGCAGTACTTC	.	many	TRBV20-1	TRBJ2-7
CASSRDSTNQPQHF	TGTGCCAGCAGTCGGGACAGCACTAATCAGCCCCAGCATTTT	TRBD1	many	TRBV6-1	TRBJ1-5
CASSTGIPDQPQHF	TGTGCCAGTAGTACTGGGATTCCGGATCAGCCCCAGCATTTT	.	many	TRBV19	TRBJ1-5
CSARFPLQETQYF	TGCAGTGCTAGATTTCCACTTCAAGAGACCCAGTACTTC	.	.	TRBV20-1	TRBJ2-5